This T cell receptor (beta chain) was sequenced during a study of cytomegalovirus exposure and HLA in healthy donors. Notes on the study in general: The HLA-A and HLA-B alleles of most subjects were reportedly predicted accurately from TCR beta sequences. In a later analysis, TCR beta V- and J-gene trimming was associated with a missense DCLRE1C variant. HLA restriction was apparent for most CMV-associated TCR beta chains in a later analysis. In presence/absence analyses, roughly uniform sequencing depth across donors was assumed.

Comments on this clone: Antigen unknown.

Trimming took off 7 bases at V and 6 bases at J, with 16 bases between the two ends. This CDR3 comprises 14 residues. Germline V gene sequence: CDR1 SNHLY, CDR2 FYNNEI. PCR employed 60 Vbeta and 13 Jbeta primers. Data came from immunoSEQ multiplex PCR; TCRdb stores just in-frame clones and leaves some out. This table has tens of thousands of clones, roughly four fifths appearing once. The receptor comes from a woman aged 25-40 years in good health and CMV-seropositive. Sequencing used PBMCs. The gene calls are TRBV2 and TRBJ2-1; the D gene is possibly TRBD2 (6 bases). The CDR3 sequence is CASKSQPGGNEQFF. DNA of the CDR3: TGTGCCAGCAAATCCCAACCCGGGGGCAATGAGCAGTTCTTC.